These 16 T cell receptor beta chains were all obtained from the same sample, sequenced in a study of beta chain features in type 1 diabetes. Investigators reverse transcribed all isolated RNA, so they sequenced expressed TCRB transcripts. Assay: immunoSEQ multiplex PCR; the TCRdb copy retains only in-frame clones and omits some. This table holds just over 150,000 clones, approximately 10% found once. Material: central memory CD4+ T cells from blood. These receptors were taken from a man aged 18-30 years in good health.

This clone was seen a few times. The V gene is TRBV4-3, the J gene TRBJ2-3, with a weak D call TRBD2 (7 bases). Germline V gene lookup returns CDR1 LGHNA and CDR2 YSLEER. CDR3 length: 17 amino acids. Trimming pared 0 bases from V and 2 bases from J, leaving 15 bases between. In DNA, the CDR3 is TGCGCCAGCAGCCAAGACGAACAGGGAGGGAACACAGATACGCAGTATTTT. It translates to CASSQDEQGGNTDTQYF.

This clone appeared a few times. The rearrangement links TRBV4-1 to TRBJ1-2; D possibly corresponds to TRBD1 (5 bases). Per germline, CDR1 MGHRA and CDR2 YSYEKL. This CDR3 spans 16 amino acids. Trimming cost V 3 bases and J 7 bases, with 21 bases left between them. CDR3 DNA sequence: TGCGCCAGCAGCCACCCCTTACCTGGAGGGGAGCGTGGCTACACCTTC. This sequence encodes CASSHPLPGGERGYTF.

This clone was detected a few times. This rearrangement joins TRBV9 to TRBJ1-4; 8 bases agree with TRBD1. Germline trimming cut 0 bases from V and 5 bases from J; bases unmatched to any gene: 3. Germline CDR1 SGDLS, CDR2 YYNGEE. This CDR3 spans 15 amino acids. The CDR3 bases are TGTGCCAGCAGCGTAGGACAGGGGTACAATGAAAAACTGTTTTTT. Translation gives CASSVGQGYNEKLFF.

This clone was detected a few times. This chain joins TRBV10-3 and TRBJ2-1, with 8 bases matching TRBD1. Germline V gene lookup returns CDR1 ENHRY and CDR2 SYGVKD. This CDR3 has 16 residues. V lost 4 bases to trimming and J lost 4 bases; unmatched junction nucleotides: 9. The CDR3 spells CAISGQTGVGYNEQFF. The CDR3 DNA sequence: TGTGCCATCAGTGGCCAGACAGGGGTCGGGTACAATGAGCAGTTCTTC.

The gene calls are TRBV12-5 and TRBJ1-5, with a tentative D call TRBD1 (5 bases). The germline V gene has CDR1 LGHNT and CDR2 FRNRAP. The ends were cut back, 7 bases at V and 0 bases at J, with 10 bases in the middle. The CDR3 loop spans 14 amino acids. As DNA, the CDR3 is TGTGCTAGTGCTCCAGGGTCTAGCAATCAGCCCCAGCATTTT. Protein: CASAPGSSNQPQHF.

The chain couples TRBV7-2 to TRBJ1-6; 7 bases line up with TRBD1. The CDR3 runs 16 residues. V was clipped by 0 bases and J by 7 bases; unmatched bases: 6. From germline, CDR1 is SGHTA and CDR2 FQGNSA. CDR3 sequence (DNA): TGTGCCAGCAGCTTAGCGCAGGGGGGATGGAATTCACCCCTCCACTTT. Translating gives CASSLAQGGWNSPLHF.

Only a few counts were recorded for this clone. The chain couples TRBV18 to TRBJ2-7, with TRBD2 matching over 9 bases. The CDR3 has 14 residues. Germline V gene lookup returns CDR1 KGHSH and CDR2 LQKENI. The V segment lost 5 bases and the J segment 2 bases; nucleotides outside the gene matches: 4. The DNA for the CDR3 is TGTGCCAGCTCAACAGCGGGGGGCACCTACGAGCAGTACTTC. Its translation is CASSTAGGTYEQYF.

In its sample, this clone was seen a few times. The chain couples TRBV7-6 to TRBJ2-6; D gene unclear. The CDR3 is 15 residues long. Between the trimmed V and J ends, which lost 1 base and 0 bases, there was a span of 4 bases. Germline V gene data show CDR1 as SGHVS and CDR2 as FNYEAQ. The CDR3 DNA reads TGTGCCAGCAGCTTAGACACCTCTGGGGCCAACGTCCTGACTTTC. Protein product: CASSLDTSGANVLTF.

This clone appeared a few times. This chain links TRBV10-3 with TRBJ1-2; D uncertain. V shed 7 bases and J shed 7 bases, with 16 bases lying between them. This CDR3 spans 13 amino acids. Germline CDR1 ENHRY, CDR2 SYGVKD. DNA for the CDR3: TGTGCCATCACCGGGTCCAGCGCCCCTGGCTACACCTTC. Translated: CAITGSSAPGYTF.

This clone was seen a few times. This CDR3 is CASSRDRGLYQYF. CDR3 nucleotide sequence: TGTGCCAGCAGCCGGGACAGGGGGCTATATCAGTACTTC. The chain has TRBV14 and TRBJ2-4; TRBD1 matches at 12 bases. CDR3 length: 13 residues. Germline CDR1 is SGHDN and CDR2 is FVKESK. With 4 bases clipped from V and 12 bases from J, the junction kept 4 bases outside the gene matches.

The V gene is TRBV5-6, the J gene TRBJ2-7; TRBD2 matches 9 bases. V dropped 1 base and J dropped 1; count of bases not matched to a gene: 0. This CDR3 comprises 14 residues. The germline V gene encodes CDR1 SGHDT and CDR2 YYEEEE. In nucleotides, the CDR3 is TGTGCCAGCAGCTTGAGCGGGAGGTCCTACGAGCAGTACTTC. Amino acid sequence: CASSLSGRSYEQYF.

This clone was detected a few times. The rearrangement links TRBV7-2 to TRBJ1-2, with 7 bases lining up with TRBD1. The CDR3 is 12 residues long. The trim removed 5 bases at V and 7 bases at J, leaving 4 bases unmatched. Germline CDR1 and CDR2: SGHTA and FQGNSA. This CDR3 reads CASSAQGGGYTF. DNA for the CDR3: TGTGCCAGCAGCGCCCAGGGGGGTGGCTACACCTTC.

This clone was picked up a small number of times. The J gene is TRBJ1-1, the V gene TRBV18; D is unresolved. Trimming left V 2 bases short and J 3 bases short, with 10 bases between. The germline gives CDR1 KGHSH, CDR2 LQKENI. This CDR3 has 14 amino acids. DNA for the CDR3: TGTGCCAGCTCACCAAATGAGGCGTACACTGAAGCTTTCTTT. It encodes CASSPNEAYTEAFF. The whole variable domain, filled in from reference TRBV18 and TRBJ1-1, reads NAGVMQNPRHLVRRRGQEARLRCSPMKGHSHVYWYRQLPEEGLKFMVYLQKENIIDESGMPKERFSAEFPKEGPSILRIQQVVRGDSAAYFCASSPNEAYTEAFFGQGTRLTVV.

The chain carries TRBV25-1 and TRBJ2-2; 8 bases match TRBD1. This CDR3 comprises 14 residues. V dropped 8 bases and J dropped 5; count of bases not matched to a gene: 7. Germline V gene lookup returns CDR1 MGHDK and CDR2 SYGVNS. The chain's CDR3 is CASCSTGVTGELFF. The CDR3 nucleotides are TGTGCCAGCTGCTCGACAGGGGTAACCGGGGAGCTGTTTTTT.

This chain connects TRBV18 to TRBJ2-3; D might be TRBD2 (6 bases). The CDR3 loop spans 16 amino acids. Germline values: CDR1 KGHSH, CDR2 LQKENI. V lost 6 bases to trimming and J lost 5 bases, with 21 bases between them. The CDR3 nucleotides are TGTGCCAGCTCCCAATCCCGAGGAGGGCAGGTAGATACGCAGTATTTT. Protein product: CASSQSRGGQVDTQYF.

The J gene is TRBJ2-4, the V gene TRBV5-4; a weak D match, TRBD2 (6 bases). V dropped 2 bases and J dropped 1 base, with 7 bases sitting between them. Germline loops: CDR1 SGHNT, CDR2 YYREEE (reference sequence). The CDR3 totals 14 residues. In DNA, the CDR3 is TGTGCCAGCAGCTTTGCGGGGGCCAAAAACATTCAGTACTTC. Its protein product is CASSFAGAKNIQYF.